This T cell receptor (beta chain) was sequenced in a study of naive and memory T cell subsets. Separate alpha and beta amplification began at the second PCR step. Sequential positive selection took CD4 T cells first, then CD8 T cells. This clonotype was counted only a few times. No antigen is known for it. Two oligonucleotides, mixed equimolar, formed the beta constant-region primer covering TRBC1 and TRBC2. Four rounds of PCR amplified the ligated cDNA using nested alpha and beta constant-region primers plus SP2. From the UMI-ligation and nested PCR reads, TCRdb called clonotypes with MiXCR, one entry per CDR3 protein. The data show 130,000 to 150,000 distinct CDR3 sequences, 22% seen once. Germline CDR1 is LNHNV and CDR2 is YYDKDF (reference sequence). This CDR3 is built from 12 residues. Trimming took off 6 bases at V and 4 bases at J, with 9 bases between the two ends. Study-wide findings and caveats: Possibly reflecting memory cells re-expressing CD45RA, a few larger clonotypes occurred in naive repertoires, especially CD8. Over 95% of naive TCR sequences appeared only once after error correction, unlike memory subsets. Findings for naive and memory subsets could not be checked against ground truth.

The chain has TRBV15 and TRBJ2-5, with D maybe TRBD2 (7 bases). The sequenced sample was naive CD4+ T cells from blood. The sequence came from a human donor in good health. DNA of the CDR3: TGTGCCACCAGAGGGGGGGTAGAGACCCAGTACTTC. It codes for CATRGGVETQYF.